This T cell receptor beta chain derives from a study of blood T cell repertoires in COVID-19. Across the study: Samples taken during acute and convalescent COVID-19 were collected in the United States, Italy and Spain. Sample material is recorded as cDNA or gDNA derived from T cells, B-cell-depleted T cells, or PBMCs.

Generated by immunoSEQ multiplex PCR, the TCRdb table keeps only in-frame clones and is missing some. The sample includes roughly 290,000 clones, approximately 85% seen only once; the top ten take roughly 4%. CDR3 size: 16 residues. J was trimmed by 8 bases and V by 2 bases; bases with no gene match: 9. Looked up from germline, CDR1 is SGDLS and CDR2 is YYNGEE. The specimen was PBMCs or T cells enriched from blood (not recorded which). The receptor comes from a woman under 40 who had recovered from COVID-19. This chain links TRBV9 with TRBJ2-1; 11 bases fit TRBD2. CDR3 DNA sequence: TGTGCCAGCAGCGTCTTGCAACTAGCGGGAGATGATGAGCAGTTCTTC. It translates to CASSVLQLAGDDEQFF.